The rows below give T cell receptor beta chains drawn from one sample of a study of beta chain features in type 1 diabetes. Produced via immunoSEQ multiplex PCR; TCRdb's table is partial and in-frame only. The data contain around 250,000 clones, just over 20% of them seen just once; the ten biggest clones take up 0.028%. Material: naive CD4+ T cells from blood. These receptors all stem from a woman aged 35 to 49 with type 1 diabetes. Each CDR3 is given with its conserved first and last residue. A D gene is named only where the DNA matches it firmly. Part of the rows lack a size; the others show once, few, many or a class for expanded clones.

j_call v_call d_call clone_size cdr3_nt cdr3_aa
TRBJ2-1 TRBV28 TRBD2 few TGTGCCAGCACTAGCGGGAGGAATGAGCAGTTCTTC CASTSGRNEQFF
TRBJ1-1 TRBV5-6 TRBD1 - TGTGCCAGCAGCTTGGGACAGGGGGCTGAAGCTTTCTTT CASSLGQGAEAFF
TRBJ2-2 TRBV11-1 TRBD1 - TGTGCCAGCAGCCGGGACAGGGTCAACACCGGGGAGCTGTTTTTT CASSRDRVNTGELFF
TRBJ1-1 TRBV5-4 - few TGTGCCAGCAGCTTCCGGCCAGGGCCCATGAACACTGAAGCTTTCTTT CASSFRPGPMNTEAFF
TRBJ1-1 TRBV6-6 TRBD1 - TGTGCCAGCAGAAGGACAGGGACGGTCGTCACTGAAGCTTTCTTT CASRRTGTVVTEAFF
TRBJ2-1 TRBV5-6 TRBD1 - TGTGCCAGCAGGACGGACAGGGGATATTACAATGAGCAGTTCTTC CASRTDRGYYNEQFF
TRBJ1-1 TRBV10-3 TRBD1 - TGTGCCATCAGTTCCGACAGGGACACTGAAGCTTTCTTT CAISSDRDTEAFF
TRBJ2-3 TRBV7-8 TRBD2 few TGTGCCAGCAGCTTAGGGACTAGCGGGAGCACAGATACGCAGTATTTT CASSLGTSGSTDTQYF
TRBJ1-1 TRBV2 - - TGTGCCAGCATCGTCAGGGTCGGCACTGAAGCTTTCTTT CASIVRVGTEAFF
TRBJ1-5 TRBV2 - few TGTGCCAGCCGAGCCCTCTACAATCAGCCCCAGCATTTT CASRALYNQPQHF
TRBJ2-7 TRBV29-1 TRBD1 few TGCAGCGTTGACGGGACAGGGAGTTTCCACGAGCAGTACTTC CSVDGTGSFHEQYF
TRBJ1-5 TRBV7-9 TRBD1 - TGTGCCAGCAGCTCCTGGACAGGTTACGATCAGCCCCAGCATTTT CASSSWTGYDQPQHF
TRBJ2-7 TRBV5-4 TRBD2 few TGTGCCAGCAGCTTAACTAGCGGTGCCTCCTACGAGCAGTACTTC CASSLTSGASYEQYF
TRBJ1-1 TRBV18 - - TGTGCCAGCTCACTCGGTCTGAACACTGAAGCTTTCTTT CASSLGLNTEAFF
TRBJ2-1 TRBV23-1 - few TGCGCCAGCAGTCAATCTCTACGACCGGACTTCCCGAGCGACGAGCAGTTCTTC CASSQSLRPDFPSDEQFF
TRBJ1-5 TRBV6-5 - - TGTGCCAGCAGTTCCTACAGGGATAGCAATCAGCCCCAGCATTTT CASSSYRDSNQPQHF
TRBJ1-6 TRBV7-8 TRBD1 - TGTGCCAGCAGCGTCGGAACAGGGGTGAGTTCACCCCTCCACTTT CASSVGTGVSSPLHF
TRBJ1-1 TRBV7-2 - few TGTGCCAGCAGCTTAAACGCGGTCACTGAAGCTTTCTTT CASSLNAVTEAFF
TRBJ1-3 TRBV29-1 TRBD1 - TGCAGCGTACCGACAGGGGGGAGCTCTGGAAACACCATATATTTT CSVPTGGSSGNTIYF
TRBJ1-1 TRBV5-4 - - TGTGCCAGCAGCTTTTCCCCTACTCGCACTGAAGCTTTCTTT CASSFSPTRTEAFF
TRBJ2-1 TRBV11-2 - few TGTGCCAGCAGCCCCCTACAGGGACGAAACAATGAGCAGTTCTTC CASSPLQGRNNEQFF
TRBJ2-1 TRBV30 - few TGTGCCTGGAGTGTAACGGGACGGGGGGCGAGGAATGAGCAGTTCTTC CAWSVTGRGARNEQFF
TRBJ2-3 TRBV6-5 TRBD2 few TGTGCCAGCAACCAATACGGGGGGGGTACAGATACGCAGTATTTT CASNQYGGGTDTQYF
TRBJ2-7 TRBV18 - - TGTGCCAGCTCACCCGTAACAGGATACTCCTACGAGCAGTACTTC CASSPVTGYSYEQYF
TRBJ1-1 TRBV6-5 - - TGTGCCAGCAGTTACGGGGATACAGGAACCGAAGCTTTCTTT CASSYGDTGTEAFF
TRBJ2-3 TRBV28 - - TGTGCCAGCGCCCGGTCCGGACTAACGCAGTATTTT CASARSGLTQYF
TRBJ2-7 TRBV6-1 TRBD1 - TGTGCCAGCAGTGAAGTGGGACAGGCGTCTGAGCAGTACTTC CASSEVGQASEQYF
TRBJ2-5 TRBV11-2 - - TGTGCCAGCAGCTACCCAGACAGGCAAGAGACCCAGTACTTC CASSYPDRQETQYF
TRBJ2-3 TRBV7-8 TRBD1 - TGTGCCAGCAGCCTAAGACAGGGGGCAAGAGATACGCAGTATTTT CASSLRQGARDTQYF
TRBJ1-6 TRBV28 TRBD1 few TGTGCCAGCAGTAAGACCGGGACAGAGAATTCACCCCTCCACTTT CASSKTGTENSPLHF
TRBJ1-3 TRBV19 - - TGTGCCAGTAGTGCAACAGGAGGAAACACCATATATTTT CASSATGGNTIYF
TRBJ2-5 TRBV7-6 - few TGTGCCAGCAGCATTGCGGACCAAGAGACCCAGTACTTC CASSIADQETQYF